The clone carrying this TCR beta chain was picked up a small number of times. Ahead of any ophthalmopathy symptoms, the blood sample was obtained at the first diagnosis of hyperthyroidism. The sample is drawn from a study of T cells in Graves' hyperthyroidism and ophthalmopathy. V lost 4 bases, J lost 4 bases, and 25 bases lay in between. The CDR3 spans 18 residues. Germline V CDR1 and CDR2: LGHNA, YNFKEQ. It was RNA transcripts that yielded the amplified TCR beta CDR3 regions. An initial round of RT-PCR targeting the TCR CDR3 relied on the HTBI primer set. TCRdb itself ran the multiplex PCR reads through MiXCR, one entry per CDR3 protein. The table shows about 290,000 distinct CDR3 sequences, with 10% to 15% occurring only once.

Sequencing was performed on blood. This chain uses TRBV4-2 with TRBJ2-5; maybe TRBD2 (7 bases). The receptor's source is a woman aged 30 to 39 with Graves' hyperthyroidism that later progressed to Graves' ophthalmopathy. In nucleotides, the CDR3 is TGTGCCAGCAGCCCTGCCGGACTAGGGGGGAGGGTAGGAGAGACCCAGTACTTC. This gives the protein CASSPAGLGGRVGETQYF.